Each of the 32 T cell receptor beta chains below was sequenced from the same sample in a study of post-analysis software for immune sequencing data. Study results and caveats: Four or five TRBV segments were more frequent in patients than controls; TRBV5-6, TRBV5-1 and TRBV20-1 belonged to this group.

The TCR beta cDNA libraries carried unique molecular identifiers. TCRdb ran MiXCR on the PCR reads and lists one entry per CDR3 protein. This table holds 450,000 to 700,000 distinct CDR3 sequences, 40% to 50% found once. No antigen is known for these receptors. Sample: blood. The source of these receptors is a girl aged 10 to 17 with multiple sclerosis.

The genes are TRBV19 and TRBJ1-6; D remains ambiguous. Trimming took 3 bases from V and 5 from J, leaving 17 bases between them. Germline V CDR1 and CDR2: LNHDA, SQIVND (reference sequence). The CDR3 runs to 17 residues. The CDR3 reads CASSISSGPADNSPLHF. CDR3 DNA sequence: TGTGCCAGTAGTATCTCCTCGGGCCCTGCCGATAATTCACCCCTCCACTTT.

V and J are TRBV5-6 and TRBJ2-7; TRBD1 matches 11 bases. The DNA end is a closer match to TRBJ2-4, so the J assignment may be wrong. Germline assignment: CDR1 SGHDT and CDR2 YYEEEE. The CDR3 covers 16 residues. This chain's CDR3 is CASSQARTGGGNIQYF. The DNA of the CDR3 is TGTGCCAGCAGCCAAGCCCGGACAGGGGGCGGAAACATTCAGTACTTC.

V gene TRBV5-1 combines with J gene TRBJ2-7; 8 positions agree with TRBD2. J was trimmed by 2 bases and V by 6 bases; bases with no gene match: 7. CDR3 length: 14 residues. Germline V lookup: CDR1 SGHRS, CDR2 YFSETQ. The CDR3 DNA reads as TGCGCCAGCACTGAGGTAGCGGGAACCTACGAGCAGTACTTC. Its translation is CASTEVAGTYEQYF.

This chain uses TRBV5-1 with TRBJ2-5; no clear D. Germline V gene sequence: CDR1 SGHRS, CDR2 YFSETQ. The CDR3 consists of 17 residues. Trimming shortened V by 3 bases and J by 4 bases, and 22 bases separated the two germline ends. The CDR3 here is CASSYYLRDRHTETQYF. CDR3 DNA sequence: TGCGCCAGCAGCTACTACCTCCGAGACCGACATACAGAGACCCAGTACTTC.

The chain is built from TRBV12-3 or TRBV12-4 and TRBJ1-2; TRBD1 aligns across 7 bases. The junction had 6 bases not matched to a gene; V was cut back by 5 bases and J by 3 bases. The CDR3 is 14 amino acids. The CDR3 here is CASSPATGYYGYTF. DNA for the CDR3: TGTGCCAGCAGTCCAGCGACAGGGTACTATGGCTACACCTTC.

The chain carries TRBV7-2 and TRBJ2-3, with 7 bases aligning to TRBD1. CDR1 is SGHTA, CDR2 FQGNSA, per germline. J was trimmed by 5 bases and V by 5 bases; bases with no gene match: 13. The CDR3 has 16 amino acids. The CDR3 reads CASSGPWYRGEDTQYF. The DNA for the CDR3 is TGTGCCAGCAGCGGGCCCTGGTACAGGGGAGAAGATACGCAGTATTTT.

Details on this clonotype: Relative to the germline gene, one junction end is altered; a read error may explain this. The chain carries TRBV7-9 and TRBJ2-7, with D unclear. The CDR3 is 15 residues long. Germline CDR1 reads SEHNR; CDR2 reads FQNEAQ (reference sequence). CDR3 sequence reads: CAGSVISRSSYEQYF. CDR3 coding DNA: TGTGCCGGCAGCGTAATCTCGCGCAGCTCCTACGAGCAGTACTTC. The full variable domain, its missing parts supplied by reference TRBV7-9 and TRBJ2-7, is DTGVSQNPRHKITKRGQNVTFRCDPISEHNRLYWYRQTLGQGPEFLTYFQNEAQLEKSRLLSDRFSAERPKGSFSTLEIQRTEQGDSAMYLCAGSVISRSSYEQYFGPGTRLTVT.

The J gene is TRBJ2-5, the V gene TRBV4-2, with TRBD2 matching over 10 bases. Germline CDR1 is LGHNA and CDR2 is YNFKEQ. The CDR3 contains 16 residues. V lost 4 bases and J lost 3; bases outside the gene matches: 8. CDR3 coding DNA: TGTGCCAGCAGCCGGATCAGCGGGGGGGCCGAAGAGACCCAGTACTTC. Translation: CASSRISGGAEETQYF.

This chain connects TRBV25-1 to TRBJ2-7, with D perhaps assigned TRBD1 or TRBD2 (5 bases each). The CDR3 has 11 residues. Germline values: CDR1 MGHDK, CDR2 SYGVNS. V gave up 1 base and J gave up 12 bases, with 10 bases separating them. The CDR3 loop is CASSELGRWYF. For the CDR3, the DNA is TGTGCCAGCAGTGAATTGGGACGGTGGTACTTC.

The chain combines TRBV12-3 or TRBV12-4 with TRBJ1-2; D call uncertain. The V end lost 3 bases, the J end lost 4 bases, and 15 bases lay between the germline ends. The CDR3 extends over 15 amino acids. The CDR3, as DNA: TGTGCCAGCAGTTTCGAATCTTCGGCGGGCTATGGCTACACCTTC. Protein product: CASSFESSAGYGYTF.

The J gene is TRBJ2-3, the V gene TRBV5-1, with 7 positions matching TRBD1. Germline CDR1 is SGHRS and CDR2 is YFSETQ. V shed 4 bases, J shed 2 bases, and the junction held 4 bases outside the gene matches. The CDR3 sequence is 14 residues long. CDR3 region: CASSRQGVTDTQYF. DNA of the CDR3: TGCGCCAGCAGCCGACAGGGTGTCACAGATACGCAGTATTTT.

V and J are TRBV30 and TRBJ2-3; no reliable D call. This CDR3 is 10 amino acids long. Per germline, CDR1 GTSNPN and CDR2 SVGIG (reference sequence). V was shortened by 3 bases and J by 5 bases, with 3 bases between the two germline ends. This CDR3 is CAWRGDTQYF. The CDR3, as DNA: TGTGCCTGGAGAGGAGATACGCAGTATTTT.

The chain has TRBV7-6 and TRBJ2-1, with a weak D call TRBD1 (5 bases). The CDR3 runs to 16 residues. Germline CDR1 and CDR2: SGHVS and FNYEAQ. Trimming stripped 4 bases from V and 0 bases from J, with 13 bases between. CDR3: CASSSQTGSSYNEQFF. The CDR3, as DNA: TGTGCCAGCAGCTCGCAAACAGGTAGCTCCTACAATGAGCAGTTCTTC.

This clonotype occurred a few times. This sequence joins TRBV12-3 or TRBV12-4 and TRBJ2-3; either TRBD1 or TRBD2 may supply D (5 bases each). Trimming shortened V by 7 bases and J by 5 bases, and 16 bases separated the two germline ends. This CDR3 has 14 amino acids. The DNA of the CDR3 is TGTGCCAGCAAGGAGACCGGGGCAATAGATACGCAGTATTTT. Amino acids: CASKETGAIDTQYF.

The rearrangement uses TRBV6-1 and TRBJ2-6; a possible D gene is TRBD1 (5 bases). This CDR3 region has 16 residues. The V gene lost 8 bases and the J gene lost 1 base, with 15 bases spanning the gap. Germline V gene sequence: CDR1 MNHNS, CDR2 SASEGT. This CDR3 reads CASSRHQGSGANVLTF. CDR3 in DNA: TGTGCCAGCTCACGACACCAGGGTTCTGGGGCCAACGTCCTGACTTTC.

This clonotype was counted a single time. This rearrangement joins TRBV2 to TRBJ1-2; D may be TRBD1 (6 bases). This CDR3 has 12 amino acids. CDR1 and CDR2 from the germline V gene are SNHLY and FYNNEI. The germline V and J ends were trimmed by 6 bases and 13 bases, with 18 bases remaining between them. CDR3 DNA: TGTGCCAGCAGGGAGGGGGGCCCTGTGGGCACCTTC. Translation gives CASREGGPVGTF.

Comment on this clonotype: A read error is likely, as this CDR3 ends without the conserved phenylalanine or tryptophan. This chain uses TRBV20-1 with TRBJ2-1, with D hard to call. The CDR3 covers 14 residues. Germline V gives CDR1 DFQATT, CDR2 SNEGSKA (reference sequence). V was cut by 3 bases and J by 2 bases, with 11 bases left in between. CDR3 loop: CSASRLGPYNEQFV. CDR3 DNA: TGCAGTGCTAGCCGGCTTGGCCCCTACAATGAGCAGTTCGTC.

This clonotype was seen a few times. The DNA for the CDR3 is TGTGCCAGCAGATCAGGCGGTACAACTAATGAAAAACTGTTTTTT. Its translation: CASRSGGTTNEKLFF. V usage is TRBV12-3 or TRBV12-4 and J usage is TRBJ1-4; D is ambiguous. V lost 6 bases and J lost 0, with 11 bases in between. The CDR3 length is 15 residues.

The rearrangement uses TRBV20-1 and TRBJ1-6; 10 bases agree with TRBD1. The CDR3 consists of 18 residues. Trimming cost V 6 bases and J 4 bases; bases outside gene matches: 15. The germline CDR1 and CDR2 sequences are DFQATT and SNEGSKA (reference sequence). For the CDR3, the DNA is TGCAGTGCCGACGCCCATTTAGGGACAGGGGATTATAATTCACCCCTCCACTTT. This sequence encodes CSADAHLGTGDYNSPLHF.

The rearrangement uses TRBV11-2 and TRBJ2-1, with D perhaps being TRBD1 or TRBD2 (5 bases each). V lost 0 bases and J 7 bases, leaving 13 bases between the germline ends. This CDR3 has 15 residues. CDR1 is SGHAT, CDR2 FQNNGV, per germline. For the CDR3, the DNA is TGTGCCAGCAGCTTAGAAGTAGGGTGGGGGAATGAGCAGTTCTTC. Encoded protein: CASSLEVGWGNEQFF.

The chain uses TRBV9 and TRBJ2-1, with D possibly being TRBD2 (6 bases). Trimming left V 4 bases short and J 6 bases short, with 14 bases between. The CDR3 is 14 amino acids. Per germline, CDR1 SGDLS and CDR2 YYNGEE. The CDR3 nucleotides read TGTGCCAGCAGCCCTATCGGGACTCCCAATGAGCAGTTCTTC. Protein: CASSPIGTPNEQFF.

The rearrangement links TRBV20-1 to TRBJ2-7; 10 positions match TRBD1. V lost 0 bases, J lost 3 bases, and 5 bases stayed unmatched. Germline CDR1 is DFQATT and CDR2 is SNEGSKA (reference sequence). The CDR3 is 15 amino acids. The CDR3 is CSAREADRGDYEQYF. The CDR3 coding sequence is TGCAGTGCTAGAGAGGCGGACAGGGGGGACTACGAGCAGTACTTC.

This chain uses TRBV5-1 with TRBJ2-6; the match to TRBD1 covers 10 bases. V was pared by 0 bases and J by 2 bases, with 5 bases of the junction left unmatched. The CDR3 sequence is 18 residues long. Germline lookup yields CDR1 SGHRS and CDR2 YFSETQ. For the CDR3, the DNA is TGCGCCAGCAGCTTGGGACCGGGACAGGGGACTGGGGCCAACGTCCTGACTTTC. This translates into CASSLGPGQGTGANVLTF.

This clonotype was counted between two and nine times. This rearrangement joins TRBV12-3 or TRBV12-4 to TRBJ2-1; TRBD1 might be the D (5 bases). Trimming cost V 7 bases and J 7 bases, with 11 bases left between them. The CDR3 runs to 12 residues. This chain's CDR3 is CASNPGFNEQFF. For the CDR3, the DNA is TGTGCCAGCAATCCAGGGTTTAATGAGCAGTTCTTC.

The chain employs TRBV6-4 and TRBJ2-1; 9 bases match TRBD1. This CDR3 contains 16 residues. J gave up 6 bases and V 0 bases, and 6 bases lay outside the gene matches. CDR1 and CDR2 (germline): MRHNA, SNTAGT. The CDR3 DNA reads TGTGCCAGCAGTGACTCAGGCGGGACAGGGTCCAATGAGCAGTTCTTC. It yields the protein CASSDSGGTGSNEQFF.

This clonotype was recorded many times. CDR3 DNA: TGTGCCAGCAGCCACGACAGGAGCCTATACAATGAGCAGTTCTTC. Translating gives CASSHDRSLYNEQFF. V usage is TRBV5-5 and J usage is TRBJ2-1; possibly TRBD1 for D (6 bases). V dropped 4 bases and J dropped 4 bases, with 15 bases sitting between them. CDR1 SGHKS and CDR2 YYEKEE come from the germline V gene (reference sequence). The CDR3 covers 15 residues.

On this clonotype: The missing conserved phenylalanine or tryptophan at the end of this CDR3 makes a read error likely. This chain joins TRBV3-1 and TRBJ2-7, with D possibly matching TRBD2 (6 bases). The germline gives CDR1 LGHDT, CDR2 YNNKEL (reference sequence). CDR3 size: 14 residues. Deletions cut 3 bases from V and 3 bases from J, with 12 bases between. Here the CDR3 DNA reads TGTGCCAGCAGCCAGAGGCGGGGTATCTACGAGCAGTACTTA. This sequence encodes CASSQRRGIYEQYL.

As regards this clonotype: A read error may explain this, as a much larger clone is one base away. The chain joins TRBV29-1 to TRBJ2-1; no firm D call. CDR1 SQVTM and CDR2 ANQGSEA come from the germline V gene. This CDR3 has 11 residues. The germline V and J ends were trimmed by 5 bases and 7 bases, with 9 bases remaining between them. CDR3 sequence reads: CSVSIGNEQFF. DNA for the CDR3: TGCAGCGTTTCGATCGGGAATGAGCAGTTCTTC.

Ten or more counts support this clonotype. The chain has TRBV5-1 and TRBJ1-2, with a weak D call TRBD1 (5 bases). CDR1 is SGHRS and CDR2 is YFSETQ in the germline V gene. Trimming pared 1 base from V and 2 bases from J, leaving 9 bases between. This CDR3 comprises 14 residues. In nucleotides, the CDR3 is TGCGCCAGCAGCTTGTCAGGGATCAACTATGGCTACACCTTC. Translated: CASSLSGINYGYTF.

The table lists this clonotype with a few counts. The chain has TRBV11-3 and TRBJ2-7; 9 nucleotides match TRBD1. The CDR3 has 14 residues. CDR1 is SGHNT and CDR2 is YENEEA in the germline V gene. J lost 2 bases, V lost 5 bases, and 4 bases had no gene match. CDR3 in amino acids: CASSPGDRAYEQYF. CDR3 in DNA: TGTGCCAGCAGCCCGGGGGACAGGGCCTACGAGCAGTACTTC.

This clonotype turned up a few times. The chain uses TRBV5-1 and TRBJ2-3; unclear D gene. Trimming stripped 0 bases from V and 6 bases from J, with 5 bases between. This CDR3 region has 12 residues. Germline V lookup: CDR1 SGHRS, CDR2 YFSETQ. Here the CDR3 DNA reads TGCGCCAGCAGCTTGGCCCATGATACGCAGTATTTT. As protein: CASSLAHDTQYF.

The chain links TRBV7-2 to TRBJ2-7, with TRBD2 as a possible D gene (6 bases). The CDR3 runs to 14 residues. Trimming stripped 5 bases from V and 2 bases from J, with 13 bases between. Looked up from germline, CDR1 is SGHTA and CDR2 is FQGNSA. Here the CDR3 reads CASSPLALTYEQYF. CDR3 nucleotides: TGTGCCAGCAGCCCCCTAGCGTTAACCTACGAGCAGTACTTC.